The source of this TCR beta chain is a study of cytomegalovirus exposure and HLA in healthy donors. Study findings and constraints: Researchers counted around 180 TCR beta chains as cytomegalovirus-associated.

After removal of 6 bases from V and 1 base from J, the junction contained 6 bases not matched to a gene. Germline-derived CDR1 and CDR2 are MDHEN and SYDVKM. The CDR3 has 14 amino acids. To note about this clone: Its cognate antigen is unknown.

Donors sampled were nominally healthy, though unrecorded immune exposures were likely. Amplification used 60 Vbeta primers and 13 Jbeta primers. Only in-frame clones appear in the TCRdb table, and some are missing; sequencing was by immunoSEQ multiplex PCR. The sample carries tens of thousands of clones, roughly 70% recorded once. The material sequenced was PBMCs. The V gene is TRBV28, the J gene TRBJ2-7; TRBD1 agrees at 7 bases. This clonotype was sampled from a young man in good health and CMV-seronegative. In nucleotides, the CDR3 is TGTGCCAGCAGGTTAGGGGGCGCGTCCTACGAGCAGTACTTC. It specifies CASRLGGASYEQYF.